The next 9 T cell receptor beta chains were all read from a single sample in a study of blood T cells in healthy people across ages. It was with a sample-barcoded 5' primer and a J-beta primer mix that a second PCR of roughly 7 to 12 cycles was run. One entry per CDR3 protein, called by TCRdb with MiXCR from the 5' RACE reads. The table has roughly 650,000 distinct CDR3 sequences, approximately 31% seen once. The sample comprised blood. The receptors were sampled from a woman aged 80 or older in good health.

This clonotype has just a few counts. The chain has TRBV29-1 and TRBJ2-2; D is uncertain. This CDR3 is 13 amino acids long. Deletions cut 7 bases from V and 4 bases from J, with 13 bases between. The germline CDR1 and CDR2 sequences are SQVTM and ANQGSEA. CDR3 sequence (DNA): TGCAGCGCCGCCCCGGGTCCCACCGGGGAGCTGTTTTTT. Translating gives CSAAPGPTGELFF.

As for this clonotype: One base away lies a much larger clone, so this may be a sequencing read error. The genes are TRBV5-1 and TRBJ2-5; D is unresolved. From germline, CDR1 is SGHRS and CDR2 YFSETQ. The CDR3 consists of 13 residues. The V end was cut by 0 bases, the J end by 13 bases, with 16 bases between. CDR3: CASSLANYNEPYF. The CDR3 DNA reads TGCGCCAGCAGCTTGGCCAATTACAATGAGCCGTACTTC.

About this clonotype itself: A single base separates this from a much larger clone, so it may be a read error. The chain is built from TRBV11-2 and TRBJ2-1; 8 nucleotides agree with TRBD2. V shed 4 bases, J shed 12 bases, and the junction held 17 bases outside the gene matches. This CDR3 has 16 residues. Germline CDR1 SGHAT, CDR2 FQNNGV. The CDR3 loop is CASSYGRGGGIRGQFF. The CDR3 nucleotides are TGTGCCAGCAGCTACGGACGGGGCGGGGGGATTCGTGGGCAGTTCTTC.

The CDR3 spells CASSYRTPGQTTISYEQYF. The CDR3 region has the DNA TGTGCCAGCAGTTACCGAACACCGGGACAGACTACGATAAGCTACGAGCAGTACTTC. The rearrangement links TRBV6-5 to TRBJ2-7, with 7 bases lining up with TRBD1. From germline, CDR1 is MNHEY and CDR2 SVGAGI. This CDR3 has 19 residues. With 2 bases clipped from V and 3 bases from J, the junction kept 19 bases outside the gene matches.

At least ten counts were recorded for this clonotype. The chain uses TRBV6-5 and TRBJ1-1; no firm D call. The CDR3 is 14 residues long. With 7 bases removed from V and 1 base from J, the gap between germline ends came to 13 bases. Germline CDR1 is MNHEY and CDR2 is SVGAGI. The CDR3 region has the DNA TGTGCCAGCAAGCCCGGGAATCAGAACACTGAAGCTTTCTTT. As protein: CASKPGNQNTEAFF.

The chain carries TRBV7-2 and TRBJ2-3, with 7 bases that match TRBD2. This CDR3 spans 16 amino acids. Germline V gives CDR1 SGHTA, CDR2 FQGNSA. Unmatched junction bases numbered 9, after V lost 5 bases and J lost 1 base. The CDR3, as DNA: TGTGCCAGCAGCCGCCAGGGAGGGCGCGGCACAGATACGCAGTATTTT. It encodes CASSRQGGRGTDTQYF.

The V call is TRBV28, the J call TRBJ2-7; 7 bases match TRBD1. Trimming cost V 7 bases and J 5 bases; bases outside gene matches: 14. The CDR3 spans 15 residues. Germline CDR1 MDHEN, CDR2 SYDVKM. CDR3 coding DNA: TGTGCCAGCACCCCGTCCCCGGACAGGCGAGACGAGCAGTACTTC. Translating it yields CASTPSPDRRDEQYF.

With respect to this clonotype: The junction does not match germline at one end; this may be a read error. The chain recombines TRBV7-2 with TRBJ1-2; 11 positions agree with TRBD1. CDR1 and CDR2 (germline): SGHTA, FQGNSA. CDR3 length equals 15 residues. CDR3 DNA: TGTGTCAGCAGCCCCAGGACAGGGGGCGCTTATGGCTACACCTTC. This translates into CVSSPRTGGAYGYTF. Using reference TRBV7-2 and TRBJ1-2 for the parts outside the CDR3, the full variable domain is GAGVSQSPSNKVTEKGKDVELRCDPISGHTALYWYRQSLGQGLEFLIYFQGNSAPDKSGLPSDRFSAERTGGSVSTLTIQRTQQEDSAVYLCVSSPRTGGAYGYTFGSGTRLTVV.

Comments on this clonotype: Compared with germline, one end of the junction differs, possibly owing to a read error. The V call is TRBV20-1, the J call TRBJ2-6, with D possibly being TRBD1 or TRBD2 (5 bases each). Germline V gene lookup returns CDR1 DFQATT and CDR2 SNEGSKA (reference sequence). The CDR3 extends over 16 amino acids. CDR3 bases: TGCAGTGCATATTACGACGGAGGCTCTGGGGCCAACGTCCGGACTTTC. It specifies CSAYYDGGSGANVRTF.